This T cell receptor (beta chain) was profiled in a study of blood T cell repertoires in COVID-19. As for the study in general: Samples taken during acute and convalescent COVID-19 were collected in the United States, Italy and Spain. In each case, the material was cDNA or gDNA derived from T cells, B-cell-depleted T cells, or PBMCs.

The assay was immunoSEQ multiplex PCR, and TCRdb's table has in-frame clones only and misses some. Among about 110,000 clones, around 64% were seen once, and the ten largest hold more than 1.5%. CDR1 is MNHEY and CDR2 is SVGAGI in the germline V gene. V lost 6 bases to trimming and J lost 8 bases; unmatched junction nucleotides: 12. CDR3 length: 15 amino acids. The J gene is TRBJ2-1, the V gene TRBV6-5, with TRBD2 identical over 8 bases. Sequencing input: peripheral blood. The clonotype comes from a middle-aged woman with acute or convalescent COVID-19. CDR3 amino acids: CASSHRGGGRDEQFF. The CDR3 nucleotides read TGTGCCAGCAGCCACCGGGGGGGCGGCAGGGATGAGCAGTTCTTC.